One sample yielded the 27 T cell receptor beta chains listed below, sequenced in a study of CD8 T cells in Susac syndrome. When the RNA was reverse transcribed, random hexamers were used with an input of about 0.5 to 1 ug. Each CDR3 protein is one row after TCRdb ran MiXCR on the immunoSEQ multiplex PCR reads. This sample has 170,000 or so distinct CDR3 sequences, with approximately 95% found just once. Sequences were obtained from CD4+ T cells from PBMCs. Receptors were obtained from a human donor with Susac syndrome.

The rearrangement uses TRBV29-1 and TRBJ2-1, with TRBD2 matching 8 bases. The CDR3 contains 14 residues. Per the germline V gene, CDR1 is SQVTM and CDR2 is ANQGSEA. After removal of 0 bases from V and 6 bases from J, the junction contained 4 bases not matched to a gene. This CDR3 is CSVEELAVLNEQFF. The CDR3 DNA reads as TGCAGCGTTGAAGAACTAGCGGTTCTCAATGAGCAGTTCTTC.

The chain carries TRBV7-2 and TRBJ1-2; TRBD1 is a possible D gene (6 bases). Germline-derived CDR1 and CDR2 are SGHTA and FQGNSA. The CDR3 has 16 amino acids. Between the trimmed V and J ends, which lost 5 bases and 0 bases, there was a span of 16 bases. CDR3 residues: CASSTSGAAPNYGYTF. CDR3 DNA: TGTGCCAGCAGCACCTCGGGGGCAGCACCTAACTATGGCTACACCTTC.

This clonotype was found once. This chain links TRBV18 with TRBJ2-3; D unclear. CDR1 and CDR2 (germline): KGHSH, LQKENI. Trimming cost V 2 bases and J 1 base, with 10 bases left between them. This CDR3 spans 15 amino acids. CDR3 nucleotide sequence: TGTGCCAGCTCACCAAATATTGGGCGCACAGATACGCAGTATTTT. As protein: CASSPNIGRTDTQYF.

The chain combines TRBV28 with TRBJ2-3; D not certain. The CDR3 sequence is 15 residues long. Germline V gives CDR1 MDHEN, CDR2 SYDVKM. With 5 bases removed from V and 2 bases from J, the gap between germline ends came to 14 bases. The CDR3 loop is CASSPLERTTDTQYF. The CDR3 bases are TGTGCCAGCAGTCCCCTCGAGCGAACCACAGATACGCAGTATTTT.

This clonotype appeared a few times. CDR3 DNA sequence: TGTGCCAGCAGCTTCGACAGGGATGCCCAAGAGACCCAGTACTTC. It encodes CASSFDRDAQETQYF. The genes are TRBV11-1 and TRBJ2-5; 7 bases match TRBD1. The germline V gene has CDR1 SGHAT and CDR2 FQDESV (reference sequence). V shed 3 bases, J shed 1 base, and the junction held 5 bases outside the gene matches. This CDR3 contains 15 residues.

The sample holds one count of this clonotype. The chain employs TRBV2 and TRBJ2-5; TRBD1 aligns across 7 bases. This CDR3 is 17 amino acids long. V shed 0 bases and J 5 bases; nucleotides not matched to a gene: 12. Germline V gives CDR1 SNHLY, CDR2 FYNNEI. The CDR3 DNA reads TGTGCCAGCAGTGAAGCGCTTGGCAGGGGGAGCTCGGAGACCCAGTACTTC. This translates into CASSEALGRGSSETQYF.

The CDR3 coding sequence is TGTGCCAGCAGCTTCCGGGACCGACCTAACTATGGCTACACCTTC. Its translation: CASSFRDRPNYGYTF. The chain uses TRBV7-2 and TRBJ1-2, with a tentative D call TRBD1 (5 bases). This CDR3 region has 15 residues. Trimming shortened V by 3 bases and J by 0 bases, and 11 bases separated the two germline ends. Germline CDR1 and CDR2: SGHTA and FQGNSA.

This chain links TRBV4-3 with TRBJ1-1; a weak D match, TRBD1 (5 bases). This CDR3 is built from 15 residues. With 0 bases removed from V and 8 bases from J, the gap between germline ends came to 16 bases. CDR1 LGHNA and CDR2 YSLEER come from the germline V gene. The CDR3 DNA follows: TGCGCCAGCAGCCAAGAAGGTGGTCGGGGCGGGGAAGCTTTCTTT. This sequence encodes CASSQEGGRGGEAFF.

This chain connects TRBV29-1 to TRBJ2-3; TRBD1 or TRBD2 may be the D gene (5 bases each). V lost 7 bases, J lost 6 bases, and 14 bases lay in between. The CDR3 is 12 residues long. Looked up from germline, CDR1 is SQVTM and CDR2 is ANQGSEA. The chain's CDR3 is CSGGRTMDTQYF. The CDR3 coding sequence is TGCAGCGGGGGACGGACGATGGATACGCAGTATTTT.

J is TRBJ1-3 and V is TRBV30; no clear D. V was cut by 1 base and J by 1 base, with 11 bases left in between. The CDR3 length is 15 residues. CDR1 and CDR2 from the germline V gene are GTSNPN and SVGIG (reference sequence). CDR3 bases: TGTGCCTGGAGTGCAGTGCGGGGTTCTGGAAACACCATATATTTT. It translates to CAWSAVRGSGNTIYF.

The genes are TRBV29-1 and TRBJ1-1; maybe TRBD1 (5 bases). Between the trimmed V and J ends, which lost 7 bases and 5 bases, there was a span of 11 bases. The CDR3 has 11 amino acids. Germline V lookup: CDR1 SQVTM, CDR2 ANQGSEA. This CDR3 reads CSAAGGTEAFF. In nucleotides, the CDR3 is TGCAGCGCCGCGGGGGGAACTGAAGCTTTCTTT.

J is TRBJ2-2 and V is TRBV28; 10 nucleotides match TRBD2. V trimming: 8 bases; J trimming: 4 bases; junction bases outside the gene matches: 10. In germline, CDR1 is MDHEN, CDR2 SYDVKM. CDR3 length equals 16 residues. CDR3 coding DNA: TGTGCCAGCCAATCAGCGGGAGGGCAGCCCACCGGGGAGCTGTTTTTT. Translated: CASQSAGGQPTGELFF. The variable domain in full, with the rest retrieved from reference TRBV28 and TRBJ2-2, is DVKVTQSSRYLVKRTGEKVFLECVQDMDHENMFWYRQDPGLGLRLIYFSYDVKMKEKGDIPEGYSVSREKKERFSLILESASTNQTSMYLCASQSAGGQPTGELFFGEGSRLTVL.

The J gene is TRBJ2-3, the V gene TRBV5-1, with 7 bases fitting TRBD1. After removal of 3 bases from V and 0 bases from J, the junction contained 7 bases not matched to a gene. Germline V gene lookup returns CDR1 SGHRS and CDR2 YFSETQ. The CDR3 runs 16 residues. CDR3 amino acids: CASSYGTVSSTDTQYF. CDR3 DNA sequence: TGCGCCAGCAGCTATGGGACAGTTAGTAGCACAGATACGCAGTATTTT.

CDR3 nucleotide sequence: TGCAGCGTTGAATTGCGGTTAAAGTACCAAGAGACCCAGTACTTC. Residues: CSVELRLKYQETQYF. V usage is TRBV29-1 and J usage is TRBJ2-5, with no clear D. The CDR3 runs 15 residues. Germline values: CDR1 SQVTM, CDR2 ANQGSEA. Trimming removed 2 bases from V and 0 bases from J, with 13 bases in between. The full variable domain, in which reference TRBV29-1 and TRBJ2-5 provide the parts outside the CDR3, is SAVISQKPSRDICQRGTSLTIQCQVDSQVTMMFWYRQQPGQSLTLIATANQGSEATYESGFVIDKFPISRPNLTFSTLTVSNMSPEDSSIYLCSVELRLKYQETQYFGPGTRLLVL.

The chain employs TRBV28 and TRBJ2-1; no reliable D call. Germline CDR1 is MDHEN and CDR2 is SYDVKM. Trimming stripped 2 bases from V and 1 base from J, with 6 bases between. The CDR3 sequence is 14 residues long. CDR3 coding DNA: TGTGCCAGCAGTTTACCCAGTTCCTACAATGAGCAGTTCTTC. This sequence encodes CASSLPSSYNEQFF.

This sequence joins TRBV29-1 and TRBJ2-1; 9 positions agree with TRBD1. CDR3 length: 13 residues. V lost 4 bases and J lost 10; bases outside the gene matches: 8. Germline V gives CDR1 SQVTM, CDR2 ANQGSEA. The CDR3, as DNA: TGCAGCGTTGGGGACAGGGTGGGCTGGGAGCAGTTCTTC. This codes for CSVGDRVGWEQFF.

The chain links TRBV6-2 or TRBV6-3 to TRBJ2-2, with D possibly TRBD1 on 5 matching bases. Germline CDR1 MNHEY, CDR2 SVGEGT. CDR3 size: 14 residues. V was trimmed by 5 bases and J by 3 bases, leaving 10 bases between them. The CDR3 DNA reads as TGTGCCAGCAGTCGGCAGGGCGACACCGGGGAGCTGTTTTTT. Protein product: CASSRQGDTGELFF.

The genes are TRBV20-1 and TRBJ2-7; a possible D gene is TRBD2 (5 bases). V was pared by 4 bases and J by 2 bases, with 15 bases between. The CDR3 runs 14 residues. The V gene's germline CDR1 is DFQATT and CDR2 SNEGSKA (reference sequence). The CDR3 DNA reads as TGCAGTGCTATGGAACCGCTAGCCCCCTACGAGCAGTACTTC. Translating it yields CSAMEPLAPYEQYF.

The J gene is TRBJ2-3, the V gene TRBV28; D might be TRBD1 (7 bases). V lost 6 bases to trimming and J lost 2 bases, with 12 bases between them. There are 14 residues in the CDR3. Germline loops: CDR1 MDHEN, CDR2 SYDVKM. CDR3 in amino acids: CASREGQTTDTQYF. In nucleotides, the CDR3 is TGTGCCAGCAGGGAGGGACAGACCACAGATACGCAGTATTTT.

The J gene is TRBJ1-5, the V gene TRBV30, with 8 bases identical to TRBD1. Germline V gene sequence: CDR1 GTSNPN, CDR2 SVGIG (reference sequence). Unmatched junction bases numbered 6, after V lost 2 bases and J lost 6 bases. This CDR3 contains 14 residues. CDR3 sequence: CAWSSGTGSQPQHF. The CDR3, as DNA: TGTGCCTGGAGTTCCGGGACAGGCAGTCAGCCCCAGCATTTT.

The chain couples TRBV9 to TRBJ2-3; TRBD2 matches 8 bases. This CDR3 has 16 amino acids. The germline CDR1 and CDR2 sequences are SGDLS and YYNGEE. V lost 3 bases, J lost 5 bases, and 11 bases stayed unmatched. CDR3 loop: CASSGRGGTGGDTQYF. DNA for the CDR3: TGTGCCAGCAGCGGACGCGGGGGGACGGGGGGAGATACGCAGTATTTT.

This clonotype showed up just once. The J gene is TRBJ1-1, the V gene TRBV6-5; no reliable D call. Trimming stripped 6 bases from V and 7 bases from J, with 9 bases between. CDR1 MNHEY and CDR2 SVGAGI come from the germline V gene. The CDR3 runs to 11 residues. The CDR3 protein is CASRNVGEAFF. In DNA, the CDR3 is TGTGCCAGCAGAAATGTGGGTGAAGCTTTCTTT.

The chain has TRBV29-1 and TRBJ1-2; D remains unclear. In germline, CDR1 is SQVTM, CDR2 ANQGSEA. V was shortened by 4 bases and J by 5 bases, with 14 bases between the two germline ends. The CDR3 consists of 13 residues. CDR3 sequence: CSVAQGMGYGYTF. The CDR3, as DNA: TGCAGCGTTGCCCAAGGGATGGGGTATGGCTACACCTTC. Full variable domain (rest looked up from reference TRBV29-1 and TRBJ1-2): SAVISQKPSRDICQRGTSLTIQCQVDSQVTMMFWYRQQPGQSLTLIATANQGSEATYESGFVIDKFPISRPNLTFSTLTVSNMSPEDSSIYLCSVAQGMGYGYTFGSGTRLTVV.

The chain recombines TRBV20-1 with TRBJ2-1, with D hard to call. Germline V gene lookup returns CDR1 DFQATT and CDR2 SNEGSKA (reference sequence). The CDR3 consists of 14 residues. The ends were cut back, 1 base at V and 5 bases at J, with 12 bases in the middle. Here the CDR3 DNA reads TGCAGTGCTAGAGTGGCCCGACTCAACAATGAGCAGTTCTTC. Its protein product is CSARVARLNNEQFF.

This chain uses TRBV9 with TRBJ1-6, with 7 bases aligning to TRBD1. Germline V gene lookup returns CDR1 SGDLS and CDR2 YYNGEE. This CDR3 has 15 amino acids. V dropped 0 bases and J dropped 7; count of bases not matched to a gene: 4. Written as DNA, the CDR3 is TGTGCCAGCAGCGTAGCTGGAGGGGGCAATTCACCCCTCCACTTT. It translates to CASSVAGGGNSPLHF.

V gene TRBV24-1 combines with J gene TRBJ2-2; D may correspond to TRBD1 or TRBD2 (5 bases each). This CDR3 comprises 15 residues. V was pared by 4 bases and J by 4 bases, with 12 bases between. Germline CDR1 is KGHDR and CDR2 is SFDVKD. CDR3: CATSDPGPITGELFF. CDR3 sequence (DNA): TGTGCCACCAGTGACCCGGGACCGATCACCGGGGAGCTGTTTTTT.

The chain links TRBV6-1 to TRBJ2-7; a weak D match, TRBD2 (6 bases). Germline V CDR1 and CDR2: MNHNS, SASEGT. Between the trimmed V and J ends, which lost 6 bases and 5 bases, there was a span of 14 bases. There are 13 residues in the CDR3. CDR3 region: CASSPRGANEQYV. CDR3 DNA: TGTGCCAGCAGCCCCCGCGGGGCCAACGAGCAGTACGTC.